The 12 T cell receptor beta chains given below trace back to one sample, sequenced in a study of early T cells in non-severe SARS-CoV-2 infection. TCRdb recomputed calls from the 5' RACE reads with MiXCR, one row per CDR3 protein. Among 68,000 or so distinct CDR3 sequences, 12% were seen once, and the ten largest hold about 1.6%. Input material: whole blood. Source of these receptors: an adult who was a healthcare worker with PCR-confirmed SARS-CoV-2 infection or an uninfected control (not recorded which).

This clonotype was seen only a few times. As DNA, the CDR3 is TGCGCCAGCAGCTTGGGACTAGCGGAGTACTTC. It translates to CASSLGLAEYF. V gene TRBV5-1 combines with J gene TRBJ2-5, with 9 bases fitting TRBD2. After removal of 0 bases from V and 12 bases from J, the junction contained 0 bases not matched to a gene. The CDR3 spans 11 residues. CDR1 SGHRS and CDR2 YFSETQ come from the germline V gene.

The table lists this clonotype with a few counts. The chain carries TRBV2 and TRBJ1-1; D is perhaps TRBD1 (5 bases). The germline V gene has CDR1 SNHLY and CDR2 FYNNEI. Trimming removed 3 bases from V and 5 bases from J, with 10 bases in between. CDR3 length equals 13 residues. CDR3 coding DNA: TGTGCCAGCAGTGATCGGGGGGGGACTGAAGCTTTCTTT. Its protein is CASSDRGGTEAFF. The full variable domain, its missing parts supplied by reference TRBV2 and TRBJ1-1, is EPEVTQTPSHQVTQMGQEVILRCVPISNHLYFYWYRQILGQKVEFLVSFYNNEISEKSEIFDDQFSVERPDGSNFTLKIRSTKLEDSAMYFCASSDRGGTEAFFGQGTRLTVV.

The chain uses TRBV6-2 or TRBV6-3 and TRBJ2-1, with D possibly matching TRBD1 (6 bases). The V end was cut by 7 bases, the J end by 3 bases, with 13 bases between. The CDR3 runs 14 residues. Germline CDR1 is MNHEY and CDR2 is SVGEGT. CDR3 DNA sequence: TGTGCCAGCAACTACGGGGACATCTACAATGAGCAGTTCTTC. It encodes CASNYGDIYNEQFF.

This clonotype was seen more than once but under ten times. This chain connects TRBV10-2 to TRBJ2-4; the match to TRBD1 covers 7 bases. Germline V gives CDR1 WSHSY, CDR2 SAAADI. Trimming at V came to 8 bases and at J to 2 bases, leaving 3 bases not matched to a gene. The CDR3 is made up of 13 amino acids. The CDR3 region is CASATGTKNIQYF. For the CDR3, the DNA is TGCGCCAGCGCGACAGGGACCAAAAACATTCAGTACTTC.

The chain employs TRBV14 and TRBJ1-6; D uncertain. Germline V gene lookup returns CDR1 SGHDN and CDR2 FVKESK. The V gene lost 0 bases and the J gene lost 9 bases, with 9 bases spanning the gap. The CDR3 is 14 residues long. CDR3 nucleotide sequence: TGTGCCAGCAGCCAAGAGTCCTCCGGTTCACCCCTCCACTTT. Translating gives CASSQESSGSPLHF.

By share, this clonotype ranks as medium-sized (0.01 to 0.1%). V gene TRBV12-3 or TRBV12-4 combines with J gene TRBJ1-1; no reliable D call. The CDR3 consists of 11 residues. The V gene lost 6 bases and the J gene lost 7 bases, with 9 bases spanning the gap. CDR3 protein: CASSDPFEAFF. In DNA, the CDR3 is TGTGCCAGCAGCGACCCCTTTGAAGCTTTCTTT.

This clonotype was counted a few times. The chain uses TRBV12-3 or TRBV12-4 and TRBJ2-5; D gene uncertain. The CDR3 spans 14 residues. Trimming removed 2 bases from V and 1 base from J, with 8 bases in between. The DNA for the CDR3 is TGTGCCAGCAGTTTAACCAGCAGCCAAGAGACCCAGTACTTC. The encoded protein is CASSLTSSQETQYF.

By sample fraction, this clonotype is medium-sized. The chain carries TRBV2 and TRBJ2-1; possibly TRBD2 for D (5 bases). V was cut by 4 bases and J by 6 bases, with 16 bases left in between. There are 15 residues in the CDR3. The germline CDR1 and CDR2 sequences are SNHLY and FYNNEI. The CDR3 sequence is CASSGGEILPNEQFF. The CDR3 DNA reads as TGTGCCAGCAGTGGGGGAGAGATTCTGCCCAATGAGCAGTTCTTC.

This clonotype has a count of ten or more. V and J are TRBV6-2 or TRBV6-3 and TRBJ1-1; D not resolved. Trimming cost V 6 bases and J 5 bases, with 10 bases left between them. This CDR3 has 12 residues. Germline values: CDR1 MNHEY, CDR2 SVGEGT. CDR3 nucleotide sequence: TGTGCCAGCAGGCCCCAGCGGACTGAAGCTTTCTTT. As protein: CASRPQRTEAFF.

In this sample, this clonotype turned up a few times. J is TRBJ2-7 and V is TRBV5-1, with D perhaps matching TRBD1 or TRBD2 (5 bases each). With 4 bases removed from V and 0 bases from J, the gap between germline ends came to 14 bases. Germline V lookup: CDR1 SGHRS, CDR2 YFSETQ. The CDR3 spans 15 residues. This CDR3 is CASSGTRRNSYEQYF. In DNA form, the CDR3 reads TGCGCCAGCAGCGGGACCCGCAGAAACTCCTACGAGCAGTACTTC.

This clonotype was counted only a few times. The chain employs TRBV5-5 and TRBJ1-2; unclear D gene. This CDR3 is built from 12 residues. Trimming left V 0 bases short and J 4 bases short, with 4 bases between. Germline CDR1 reads SGHKS; CDR2 reads YYEKEE (reference sequence). CDR3 region: CASSLEVYGYTF. The CDR3 bases are TGTGCCAGCAGCTTGGAAGTCTATGGCTACACCTTC.

This clonotype was seen more than once but under ten times. This chain uses TRBV10-3 with TRBJ2-3; D call uncertain. CDR3 size: 15 residues. CDR1 ENHRY and CDR2 SYGVKD come from the germline V gene. Trimming took off 0 bases at V and 3 bases at J, with 10 bases between the two ends. The CDR3 DNA sequence: TGTGCCATCAGTGAGTCTCCGGGTAAGACAGATACGCAGTATTTT. This translates into CAISESPGKTDTQYF.